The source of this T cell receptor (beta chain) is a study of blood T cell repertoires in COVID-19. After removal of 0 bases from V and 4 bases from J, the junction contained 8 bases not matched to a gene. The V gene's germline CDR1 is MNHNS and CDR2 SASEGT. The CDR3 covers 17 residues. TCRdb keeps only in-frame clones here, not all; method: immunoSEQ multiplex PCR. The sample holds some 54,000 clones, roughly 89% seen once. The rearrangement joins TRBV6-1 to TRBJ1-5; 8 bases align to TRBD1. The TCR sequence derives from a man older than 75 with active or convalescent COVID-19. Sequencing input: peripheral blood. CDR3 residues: CASSEAHGTGPNQPQHF. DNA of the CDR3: TGTGCCAGCAGTGAAGCGCACGGGACAGGACCGAATCAGCCCCAGCATTTT.